This is a list of T cell receptor beta chains from one sample in a study of PD-1 blockade in mismatch repair-deficient tumors. The repertoire was sequenced with immunoSEQ multiplex PCR; TCRdb's copy has only in-frame clones and lacks some. Of some 100,000 clones in the sample, 82% were seen once. Sample: peripheral blood, taken roughly eight months after starting pembrolizumab. The receptors derive from an adult with mismatch repair-deficient cancer. Both conserved end residues are part of each CDR3. The order of the fields is D gene, J gene, V gene, clone size, CDR3 protein, CDR3 DNA. The D gene is left open where the match is weak. Clone size is shown for a subset of rows, as once, few, many or a class of expanded clone.

NA,TRBJ2-5,TRBV30,NA,CAWRQRETQYF,TGTGCCTGGAGACAACGGGAGACCCAGTACTTC
TRBD1,TRBJ2-3,TRBV12-5,NA,CASARDRLDDTQYF,TGTGCTAGTGCCCGGGACAGGCTCGATGATACGCAGTATTTT
NA,TRBJ2-6,TRBV15,few,CATSRDRSGANVLTF,TGTGCCACCAGCAGAGATAGGTCTGGGGCCAACGTCCTGACTTTC
NA,TRBJ1-1,TRBV4-1,NA,CASSQFGEAFF,TGCGCCAGCAGCCAATTCGGCGAAGCTTTCTTT
TRBD1,TRBJ2-7,TRBV19,NA,CASSNRGTGAYEQYF,TGTGCCAGTAGTAACCGTGGGACAGGGGCCTACGAGCAGTACTTC
NA,TRBJ2-7,TRBV7-2,few,CASSSVLEQYF,TGTGCCAGCAGCTCCGTTTTGGAGCAGTACTTC
TRBD2,TRBJ2-1,TRBV5-1,NA,CASSLYPSGSEGSYNEQFF,TGCGCCAGCAGCCTGTACCCTAGCGGGAGTGAGGGGTCCTACAATGAGCAGTTCTTC
NA,TRBJ1-1,TRBV11-3,once,CASSLGEGIEAFF,TGTGCCAGCAGCTTAGGGGAAGGGATTGAAGCTTTCTTT
TRBD2,TRBJ2-4,TRBV5-1,NA,CASSSGGAGDIQYF,TGCGCCAGCAGTTCCGGCGGGGCGGGGGACATTCAGTACTTC
TRBD2,TRBJ2-7,TRBV4-2,NA,CASSSQREGPREQYF,TGTGCCAGCAGCTCACAGCGGGAGGGACCGCGGGAGCAGTACTTC
TRBD1,TRBJ2-7,TRBV27,few,CASSPGTGGYEQYF,TGTGCCAGCAGTCCCGGGACAGGGGGCTACGAGCAGTACTTC
NA,TRBJ2-3,TRBV29-1,NA,CSVYGGEGDTQYF,TGCAGCGTTTACGGGGGAGAAGGAGATACGCAGTATTTT
NA,TRBJ2-3,TRBV7-2,NA,CASSSQQGATDTQYF,TGTGCCAGCAGCTCCCAACAAGGCGCCACAGATACGCAGTATTTT
NA,TRBJ2-3,TRBV27,NA,CASSLSLDSYYTDTQYF,TGTGCCAGCAGTTTATCTTTGGACAGTTATTACACAGATACGCAGTATTTT
NA,TRBJ1-1,TRBV4-3,once,CASSQARNTEAFF,TGCGCCAGCAGCCAAGCAAGGAACACTGAAGCTTTCTTT
NA,TRBJ2-1,TRBV13,once,CASSFGRAYNEQFF,TGTGCCAGCAGCTTCGGGCGGGCCTACAATGAGCAGTTCTTC
TRBD2,TRBJ2-1,TRBV29-1,NA,CSVGTSGSYNEQFF,TGCAGCGTTGGCACTAGCGGGAGTTACAATGAGCAGTTCTTC
NA,TRBJ2-3,TRBV7-6,NA,CASSLVVSRSTDTQYF,TGTGCCAGCAGCTTAGTTGTTAGTCGTAGCACAGATACGCAGTATTTT
TRBD1,TRBJ1-2,TRBV7-2,NA,CASSYRTGEYGYTF,TGTGCCAGCAGCTACAGGACAGGGGAGTATGGCTACACCTTC
NA,TRBJ1-1,TRBV27,NA,CASSLTLRMAEAFF,TGTGCCAGCAGTTTAACATTGAGGATGGCTGAAGCTTTCTTT
NA,TRBJ2-7,TRBV7-9,NA,CASSPRTRGAFYEQYF,TGTGCCAGCAGCCCCCGAACCCGGGGGGCCTTCTACGAGCAGTACTTC
TRBD1,TRBJ1-4,TRBV6-1,NA,CASSAGGTGGEKLFF,TGTGCCAGCAGTGCTGGGGGGACAGGGGGTGAAAAACTGTTTTTT
NA,TRBJ1-2,TRBV28,NA,CATDSGVYGYTF,TGTGCCACCGATTCAGGGGTCTATGGCTACACCTTC